This T cell receptor (beta chain) was recorded in a study of blood T cell repertoires in COVID-19. The V and J ends lost 1 base and 11 bases respectively, with 12 bases between them. CDR1 and CDR2 from the germline V gene are SGHAT and FQNNGV. The CDR3 runs 13 residues. Sequencing used immunoSEQ multiplex PCR; TCRdb keeps in-frame clones, though not all of them. The table records just over 300,000 clones, around nine tenths of them present only once. Material for sequencing was PBMCs or T cells enriched from blood (not recorded which). The genes are TRBV11-2 and TRBJ1-5; D unresolved. This clonotype originated in a woman aged 40 to 50 who had recovered from COVID-19. CDR3 bases: TGTGCCAGCAGCTTAGGCGCCCGCATGTCCCAGCATTTT. Amino acid sequence: CASSLGARMSQHF.